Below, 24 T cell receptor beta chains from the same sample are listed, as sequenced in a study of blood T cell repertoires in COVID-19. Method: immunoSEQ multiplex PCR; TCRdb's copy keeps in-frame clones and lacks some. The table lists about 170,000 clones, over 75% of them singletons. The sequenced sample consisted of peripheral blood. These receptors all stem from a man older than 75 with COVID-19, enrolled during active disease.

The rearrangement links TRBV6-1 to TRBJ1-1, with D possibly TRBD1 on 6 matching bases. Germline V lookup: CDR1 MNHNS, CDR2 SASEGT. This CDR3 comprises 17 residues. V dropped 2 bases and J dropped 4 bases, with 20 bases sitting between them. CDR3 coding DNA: TGTGCCAGCAGTGAACATGGGCAGGGGCCTCTGGGCACTGAAGCTTTCTTT. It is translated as CASSEHGQGPLGTEAFF.

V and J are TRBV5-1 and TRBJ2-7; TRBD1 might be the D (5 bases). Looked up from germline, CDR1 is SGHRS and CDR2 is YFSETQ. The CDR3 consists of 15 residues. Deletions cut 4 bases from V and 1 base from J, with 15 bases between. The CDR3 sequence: CASSARVGPSYEQYF. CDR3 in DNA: TGCGCCAGCAGCGCCAGGGTAGGGCCTTCCTACGAGCAGTACTTC.

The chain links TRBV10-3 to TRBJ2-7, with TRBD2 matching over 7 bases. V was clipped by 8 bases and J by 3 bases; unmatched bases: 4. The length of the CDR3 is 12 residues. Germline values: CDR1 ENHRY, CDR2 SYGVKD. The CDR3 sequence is CAIAGTNYEQYF. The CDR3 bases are TGTGCCATCGCAGGGACTAACTACGAGCAGTACTTC.

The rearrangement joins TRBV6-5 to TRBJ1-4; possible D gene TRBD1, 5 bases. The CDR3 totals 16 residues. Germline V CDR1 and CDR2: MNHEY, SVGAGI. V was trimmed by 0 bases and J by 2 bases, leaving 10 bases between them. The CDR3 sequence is CASSYSLGTTNEKLFF. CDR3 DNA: TGTGCCAGCAGTTACTCGTTGGGGACTACTAATGAAAAACTGTTTTTT.

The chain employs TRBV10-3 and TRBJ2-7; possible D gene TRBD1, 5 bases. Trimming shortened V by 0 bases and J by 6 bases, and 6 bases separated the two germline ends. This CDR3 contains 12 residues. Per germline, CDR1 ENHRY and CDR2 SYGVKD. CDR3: CAISESRAEQYF. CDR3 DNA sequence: TGTGCCATCAGTGAGTCCAGGGCCGAGCAGTACTTC.

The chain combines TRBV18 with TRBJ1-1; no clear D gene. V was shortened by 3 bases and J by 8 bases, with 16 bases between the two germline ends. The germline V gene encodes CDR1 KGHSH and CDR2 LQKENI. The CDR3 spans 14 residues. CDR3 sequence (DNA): TGTGCCAGCTCACCCGTAGAAGGGAGTGGGGAAGCTTTCTTT. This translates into CASSPVEGSGEAFF. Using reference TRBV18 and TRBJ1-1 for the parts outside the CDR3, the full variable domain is NAGVMQNPRHLVRRRGQEARLRCSPMKGHSHVYWYRQLPEEGLKFMVYLQKENIIDESGMPKERFSAEFPKEGPSILRIQQVVRGDSAAYFCASSPVEGSGEAFFGQGTRLTVV.

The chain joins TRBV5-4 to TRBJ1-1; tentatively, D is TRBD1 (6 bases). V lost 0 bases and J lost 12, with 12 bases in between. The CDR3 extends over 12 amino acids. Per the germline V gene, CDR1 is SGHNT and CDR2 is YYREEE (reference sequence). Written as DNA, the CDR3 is TGTGCCAGCAGCTTGGATACAGGGTTCCCTTTCTTT. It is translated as CASSLDTGFPFF.

CDR3 loop: CASSPRGQGSNQPQHF. CDR3 nucleotides: TGTGCCAGCAGCCCGAGGGGACAGGGGAGCAATCAGCCCCAGCATTTT. The chain recombines TRBV11-3 with TRBJ1-5; 10 bases are shared with TRBD1. The V segment lost 5 bases and the J segment 1 base; nucleotides outside the gene matches: 5. Germline CDR1 is SGHNT and CDR2 is YENEEA. This CDR3 is built from 16 residues.

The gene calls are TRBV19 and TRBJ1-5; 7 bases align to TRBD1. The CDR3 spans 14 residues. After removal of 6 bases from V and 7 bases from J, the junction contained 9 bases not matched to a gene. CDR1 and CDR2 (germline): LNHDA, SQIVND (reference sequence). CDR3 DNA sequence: TGTGCCAGTAGCTACAGGGGCCTCGGACAGCCCCAGCATTTT. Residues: CASSYRGLGQPQHF.

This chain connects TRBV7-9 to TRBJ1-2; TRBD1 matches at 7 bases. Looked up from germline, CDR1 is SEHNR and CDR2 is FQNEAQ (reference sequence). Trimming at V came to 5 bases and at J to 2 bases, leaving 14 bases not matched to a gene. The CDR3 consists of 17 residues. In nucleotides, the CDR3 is TGTGCCAGCAGCCCGCGACTCGGAACAGGGGTAAACTATGGCTACACCTTC. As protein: CASSPRLGTGVNYGYTF.

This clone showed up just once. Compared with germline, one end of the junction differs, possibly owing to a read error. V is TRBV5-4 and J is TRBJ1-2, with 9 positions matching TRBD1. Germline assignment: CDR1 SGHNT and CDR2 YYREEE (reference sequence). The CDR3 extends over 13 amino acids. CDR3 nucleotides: TGTGCCAGCAGGGGACAGGGAAACTCTGGCTACACCTTC. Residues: CASRGQGNSGYTF. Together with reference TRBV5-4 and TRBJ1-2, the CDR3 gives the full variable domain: ETGVTQSPTHLIKTRGQQVTLRCSSQSGHNTVSWYQQALGQGPQFIFQYYREEENGRGNFPPRFSGLQFPNYSSELNVNALELDDSALYLCASRGQGNSGYTFGSGTRLTVV.

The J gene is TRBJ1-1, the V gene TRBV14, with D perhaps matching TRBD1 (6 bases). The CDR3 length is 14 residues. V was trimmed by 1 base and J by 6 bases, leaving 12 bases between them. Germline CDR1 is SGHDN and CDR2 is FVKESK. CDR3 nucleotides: TGTGCCAGCAGCCAAGGACAGGCTATTCCTGAAGCTTTCTTT. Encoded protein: CASSQGQAIPEAFF.

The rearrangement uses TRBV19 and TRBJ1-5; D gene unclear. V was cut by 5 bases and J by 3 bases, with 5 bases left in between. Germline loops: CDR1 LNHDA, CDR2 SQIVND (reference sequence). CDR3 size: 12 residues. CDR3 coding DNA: TGTGCCAGTAGTCAGTTCAATCAGCCCCAGCATTTT. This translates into CASSQFNQPQHF.

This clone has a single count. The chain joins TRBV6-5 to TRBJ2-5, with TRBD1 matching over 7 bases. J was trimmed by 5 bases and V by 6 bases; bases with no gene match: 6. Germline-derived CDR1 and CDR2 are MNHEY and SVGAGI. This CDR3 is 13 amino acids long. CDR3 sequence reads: CASRGQVWETQYF. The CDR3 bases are TGTGCCAGCAGAGGACAGGTCTGGGAGACCCAGTACTTC.

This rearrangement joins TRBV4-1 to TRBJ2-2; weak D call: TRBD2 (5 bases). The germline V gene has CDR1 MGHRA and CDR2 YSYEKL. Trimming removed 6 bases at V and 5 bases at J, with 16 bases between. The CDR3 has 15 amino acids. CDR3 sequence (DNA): TGCGCCAGCAGGGAGGTCCGCTCGAGAACCGGGGAGCTGTTTTTT. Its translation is CASREVRSRTGELFF.

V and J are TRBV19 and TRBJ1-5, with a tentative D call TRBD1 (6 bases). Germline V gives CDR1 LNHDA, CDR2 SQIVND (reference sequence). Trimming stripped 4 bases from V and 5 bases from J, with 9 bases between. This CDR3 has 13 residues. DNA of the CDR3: TGTGCCAGTAGTAAACACAGGGATCAGCCCCAGCATTTT. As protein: CASSKHRDQPQHF.

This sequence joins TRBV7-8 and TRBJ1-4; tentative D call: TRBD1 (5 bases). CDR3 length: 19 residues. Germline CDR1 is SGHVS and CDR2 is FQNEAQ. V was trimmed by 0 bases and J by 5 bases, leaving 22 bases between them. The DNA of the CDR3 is TGTGCCAGCAGCTTAGCGCTCCGACAGCCTCTCGGAAAAAATGAAAAACTGTTTTTT. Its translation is CASSLALRQPLGKNEKLFF.

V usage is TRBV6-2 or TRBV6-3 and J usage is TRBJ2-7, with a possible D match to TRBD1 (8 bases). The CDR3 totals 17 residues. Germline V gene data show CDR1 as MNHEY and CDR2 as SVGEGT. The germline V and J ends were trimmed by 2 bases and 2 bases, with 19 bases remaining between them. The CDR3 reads CASSYPQGGDRPYEQYF. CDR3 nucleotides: TGTGCCAGCAGTTACCCACAGGGAGGGGACAGGCCCTACGAGCAGTACTTC.

The chain's CDR3 is CASSLDPGGYGYTF. In DNA, the CDR3 is TGTGCCAGCAGCTTGGACCCCGGCGGCTATGGCTACACCTTC. This sequence joins TRBV5-4 and TRBJ1-2; D not certain. This CDR3 contains 14 residues. The V end was cut by 0 bases, the J end by 4 bases, with 10 bases between. CDR1 and CDR2 (germline): SGHNT, YYREEE (reference sequence).

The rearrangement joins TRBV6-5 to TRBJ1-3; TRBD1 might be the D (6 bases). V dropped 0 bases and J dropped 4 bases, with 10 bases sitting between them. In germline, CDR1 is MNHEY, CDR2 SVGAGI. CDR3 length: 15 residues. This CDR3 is CASSYSRGLGNTIYF. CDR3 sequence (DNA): TGTGCCAGCAGTTACTCGCGGGGGCTGGGAAACACCATATATTTT.

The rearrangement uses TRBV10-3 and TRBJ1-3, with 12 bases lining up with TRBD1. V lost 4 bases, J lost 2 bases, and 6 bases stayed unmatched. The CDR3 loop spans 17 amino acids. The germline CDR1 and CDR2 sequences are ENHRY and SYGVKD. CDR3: CAISGPGQGATGNTIYF. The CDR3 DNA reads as TGTGCCATCAGTGGCCCGGGACAGGGGGCGACTGGAAACACCATATATTTT.

CDR3 amino acids: CAISERAGSTDTQYF. CDR3 DNA: TGTGCCATCAGTGAACGGGCGGGGAGCACAGATACGCAGTATTTT. V usage is TRBV10-3 and J usage is TRBJ2-3; a weak D match, TRBD2 (6 bases). Deletions cut 3 bases from V and 0 bases from J, with 10 bases between. The CDR3 has 15 residues. CDR1 ENHRY and CDR2 SYGVKD come from the germline V gene.

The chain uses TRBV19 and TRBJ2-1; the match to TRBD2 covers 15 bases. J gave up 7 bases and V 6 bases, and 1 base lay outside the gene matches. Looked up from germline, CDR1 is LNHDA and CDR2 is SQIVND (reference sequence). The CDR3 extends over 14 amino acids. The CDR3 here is CASSGLAGGNEQFF. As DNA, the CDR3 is TGTGCCAGTAGCGGACTAGCGGGGGGGAATGAGCAGTTCTTC.

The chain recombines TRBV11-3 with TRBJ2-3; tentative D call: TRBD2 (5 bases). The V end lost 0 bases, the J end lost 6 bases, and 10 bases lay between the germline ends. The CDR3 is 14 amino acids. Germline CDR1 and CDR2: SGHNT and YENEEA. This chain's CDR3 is CASSLDHLADTQYF. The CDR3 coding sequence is TGTGCCAGCAGCTTAGATCACTTAGCGGATACGCAGTATTTT.